One sample yielded the 2 T cell receptor beta chains listed below, sequenced in a study of a mutant IDH1 vaccine in newly diagnosed glioma. Data came from immunoSEQ multiplex PCR; TCRdb stores just in-frame clones and leaves some out. The table has some 63,000 clones, about 73% seen once. The time point: week 35, safety follow-up. In every dose of vaccine, 300 ug of mutant IDH1 20-mer peptide was given alongside topical imiquimod. These receptors have no known antigen. Sequencing used PBMCs, obtained from a glioma patient whose treatment included an IDH1 peptide vaccine. The receptor set was obtained from a man aged 50 or older with glioma.

The rearrangement uses TRBV5-1 and TRBJ2-5; maybe TRBD2 (6 bases). V was pared by 2 bases and J by 3 bases, with 14 bases between. The CDR3 loop spans 15 amino acids. Germline lookup yields CDR1 SGHRS and CDR2 YFSETQ. The chain's CDR3 is CASSFTGVSEETQYF. The CDR3 DNA reads as TGCGCCAGCAGCTTTACGGGGGTGTCGGAAGAGACCCAGTACTTC. Full variable domain (remainder filled in from reference TRBV5-1 and TRBJ2-5): KAGVTQTPRYLIKTRGQQVTLSCSPISGHRSVSWYQQTPGQGLQFLFEYFSETQRNKGNFPGRFSGRQFSNSRSEMNVSTLELGDSALYLCASSFTGVSEETQYFGPGTRLLVL.

V gene TRBV21-1 combines with J gene TRBJ1-5. TRBV21-1 is a pseudogene segment. This CDR3 comprises 16 residues. The CDR3 DNA reads as TGTGCCAGCAGCAAATTGAGAAGTGGGGACAATCAGCCCCAGCATTTT. Amino acids: CASSKLRSGDNQPQHF.